The rows below give T cell receptor beta chains drawn from one sample of a study of blood T cell repertoires in COVID-19. Assay: immunoSEQ multiplex PCR; the TCRdb copy retains only in-frame clones and omits some. This table holds under 200,000 clones, roughly 80% found once. Sequences were obtained from peripheral blood. The receptors originated from a man in his 70s with acute or convalescent COVID-19. Each CDR3 is given with its conserved first and last residue. D genes are given only for firm matches. Only some rows state a clone size, as once, few, many or a class for expanded clones.

>TRBV5-5|TRBD1|-|TRBJ1-1
TGTGCCAGCAGCTTGTGGGGACAGGGTAAGGAAGCTTTCTTT
CASSLWGQGKEAFF
>TRBV6-4|TRBD1|few|TRBJ1-2
TGTGCCAGCAGAACACAGGGGGCTCCTGGCTACACCTTC
CASRTQGAPGYTF
>TRBV11-1|-|-|TRBJ2-3
TGTGCCAGCAGCTCAGGGGCGAGCACAGATACGCAGTATTTT
CASSSGASTDTQYF
>TRBV6-5|TRBD1|once|TRBJ1-2
TGTGCCAGCAGGACAGGGCACCCAGCTAACTATGGCTACACCTTC
CASRTGHPANYGYTF
>TRBV24-1|-|-|TRBJ2-2
TGTGCCACCAGCGGGTTCCCGAACACCGGGGAGCTGTTTTTT
CATSGFPNTGELFF
>TRBV11-2|TRBD1|-|TRBJ1-4
TGTGCCAGCAGCAGGGACAGGGCCGGTGAAAAACTGTTTTTT
CASSRDRAGEKLFF
>TRBV28|-|-|TRBJ2-1
TGTGCCAGCAGACCTGGGAGCTCCTACAATGAGCAGTTCTTC
CASRPGSSYNEQFF
>TRBV3-1/TRBV3-2|TRBD2|-|TRBJ2-1
TGTGCCAGCAGCGAAATAGCGGGGATACGCAATGAGCAGTTCTTC
CASSEIAGIRNEQFF
>TRBV3-1/TRBV3-2|TRBD2|-|TRBJ2-7
TGTGCCAGCAGCCGGAGACTAGCGGGAGCCTACTACGAGCAGTACTTC
CASSRRLAGAYYEQYF
>TRBV3-1/TRBV3-2|-|few|TRBJ2-3
TGTGCCAGCAGCCAAGCAGAACCAGATACGCAGTATTTT
CASSQAEPDTQYF
>TRBV7-2|-|-|TRBJ1-4
TGTGCCAGCAGCCAAAGGGGGACAACTAATGAAAAACTGTTTTTT
CASSQRGTTNEKLFF
>TRBV28|TRBD2|-|TRBJ2-1
TGTGCCAGCAGCACTAAACAGCGGGGGGCCCTCAATGAGCAGTTCTTC
CASSTKQRGALNEQFF
>TRBV5-1|TRBD2|-|TRBJ2-5
TGCGCCAGCAGTCCCGGGACTAGACAAGAGACCCAGTACTTC
CASSPGTRQETQYF
>TRBV10-3|TRBD2|-|TRBJ2-7
TGTGCCATCAGTGAGGCGGGGGGGAGGGCCAGCTACGAGCAGTACTTC
CAISEAGGRASYEQYF
>TRBV6-5|-|-|TRBJ2-7
TGTGCCAGCACTGGAGTCCCCACCTACGAGCAGTACTTC
CASTGVPTYEQYF
>TRBV19|TRBD2|-|TRBJ2-1
TGTGCCAGTAGTACAACTAGCGGGAGTTACAATGAGCAGTTCTTC
CASSTTSGSYNEQFF
>TRBV6-5|TRBD1|-|TRBJ2-1
TGTGCCAGCAGGGCGGGACAGGCTTACAATGAGCAGTTCTTC
CASRAGQAYNEQFF
>TRBV11-2|-|-|TRBJ2-5
TGTGCCAGCAGCTCCTCTAGGCAAGAGACCCAGTACTTC
CASSSSRQETQYF
>TRBV11-2|-|-|TRBJ1-5
TGTGCCAGCAGCTTAGGTCAGGCGTACAATCAGCCCCAGCATTTT
CASSLGQAYNQPQHF
>TRBV5-5|-|-|TRBJ2-1
TGTGCCAGCAGCTGGCTTCCAGAGGATTCCTACAATGAGCAGTTCTTC
CASSWLPEDSYNEQFF